Described below is a single T cell receptor (beta chain) sequence and its context. This entry comes from a study of cytomegalovirus exposure and HLA in healthy donors. Study background: The same platform was used for the 100 to 150 validation repertoires and the approximately 670 first-cohort repertoires, a later analysis reported.

Method: immunoSEQ multiplex PCR; TCRdb's copy keeps in-frame clones and lacks some. The sample holds about 200,000 clones, approximately 82% seen once. The CDR3 totals 14 residues. Trimming took 0 bases from V and 8 from J, leaving 13 bases between them. Germline V gives CDR1 ENHRY, CDR2 SYGVKD. Sequencing was performed on PBMCs. V and J are TRBV10-3 and TRBJ1-2, with D uncertain. The sequence was collected from a woman aged 18-30 years in good health and CMV-seronegative. The CDR3: CAISESQRSEGYTF. CDR3 nucleotide sequence: TGTGCCATCAGTGAGTCACAACGATCGGAAGGCTACACCTTC.